This T cell receptor beta chain came from a study of graft-versus-host responses after intestinal transplantation. Sequencing used immunoSEQ multiplex PCR; TCRdb keeps in-frame clones, though not all of them. This table has roughly 25,000 clones, approximately 93% appearing once. The CDR3 has 15 amino acids. Trimming took 2 bases from V and 4 from J; bases not matched to a gene: 5. Germline V gives CDR1 MGHRA, CDR2 YSYEKL. This sequence originates from a human patient who received an intestinal transplant, so some T cells may come from the graft donor. This chain connects TRBV4-1 to TRBJ1-3, with 7 bases identical to TRBD1. This specimen was PBMCs, taken 18 days after transplant. The CDR3 is CASSQYPGGGNTIYF. The CDR3 DNA is TGCGCCAGCAGCCAATACCCAGGGGGAGGAAACACCATATATTTT.